These T cell receptor beta chains were read from a single sample in a study of CD8 T cells in Susac syndrome. MiXCR was run by TCRdb on the immunoSEQ multiplex PCR reads, yielding one entry per CDR3 protein. The repertoire consists of about 120,000 distinct CDR3 sequences, with approximately 91% occurring once and the leading ten covering around 0.15%. Source material: CD4+ T cells from PBMCs. Receptor source: a human donor in good health. Each CDR3 is given with its conserved first and last residue. D genes are given only for firm matches. Rows give clone size only sometimes, using once, few, many, or a class for an expanded clone.

j_gene: TRBJ2-3
v_gene: TRBV7-9
d_gene: NA
abundance: NA
CDR3aa: CASARGSTDTQYF
CDR3nt: TGTGCCAGCGCTAGAGGAAGTACAGATACGCAGTATTTT

j_gene: TRBJ1-5
v_gene: TRBV7-9
d_gene: TRBD1
abundance: once
CDR3aa: CASSYDRDINQPQHF
CDR3nt: TGTGCCAGCAGTTACGACAGGGACATAAATCAGCCCCAGCATTTT

j_gene: TRBJ2-3
v_gene: TRBV9
d_gene: NA
abundance: NA
CDR3aa: CASSVSGGAVDTQYF
CDR3nt: TGTGCCAGCAGCGTGAGTGGGGGGGCCGTGGATACGCAGTATTTT

j_gene: TRBJ2-7
v_gene: TRBV18
d_gene: TRBD2
abundance: NA
CDR3aa: CASSPRAAGDSSYEQYF
CDR3nt: TGTGCCAGCTCACCACGCGCGGCGGGAGATTCCTCCTACGAGCAGTACTTC

j_gene: TRBJ2-1
v_gene: TRBV25-1
d_gene: NA
abundance: NA
CDR3aa: CASSLGRGYYNEQFF
CDR3nt: TGTGCCAGCTCCCTGGGCAGGGGTTACTACAATGAGCAGTTCTTC

j_gene: TRBJ1-6
v_gene: TRBV6-5
d_gene: NA
abundance: NA
CDR3aa: CASSSRGSYNSPLHF
CDR3nt: TGTGCCAGCAGTTCCAGGGGTAGTTATAATTCACCCCTCCACTTT

j_gene: TRBJ2-3
v_gene: TRBV12-5
d_gene: NA
abundance: NA
CDR3aa: CASGSPQGGIRRDTQYF
CDR3nt: TGTGCTAGTGGCTCCCCACAGGGTGGGATACGTAGGGATACGCAGTATTTT

j_gene: TRBJ2-7
v_gene: TRBV20-1
d_gene: TRBD1
abundance: NA
CDR3aa: CSASVTGGIYEQYF
CDR3nt: TGCAGTGCTAGTGTGACAGGGGGTATCTACGAGCAGTACTTC

j_gene: TRBJ2-3
v_gene: TRBV7-2
d_gene: TRBD1
abundance: NA
CDR3aa: CASSRRTGQKADTQYF
CDR3nt: TGTGCCAGCAGCCGACGGACAGGGCAAAAGGCAGATACGCAGTATTTT

j_gene: TRBJ1-3
v_gene: TRBV4-3
d_gene: TRBD1
abundance: NA
CDR3aa: CASSQDQGAGNTIYF
CDR3nt: TGCGCCAGCAGCCAAGATCAGGGGGCTGGAAACACCATATATTTT

j_gene: TRBJ2-5
v_gene: TRBV19
d_gene: TRBD2
abundance: NA
CDR3aa: CASSLRLAGTETQYF
CDR3nt: TGTGCCAGTAGTCTGCGGTTAGCGGGAACAGAGACCCAGTACTTC

j_gene: TRBJ1-1
v_gene: TRBV7-2
d_gene: NA
abundance: NA
CDR3aa: CASSATVSTEAFF
CDR3nt: TGTGCCAGCAGCGCTACAGTTAGCACTGAAGCTTTCTTT

j_gene: TRBJ1-2
v_gene: TRBV5-4
d_gene: TRBD1
abundance: NA
CDR3aa: CASSTRGRGNYGYTF
CDR3nt: TGTGCCAGCAGCACAAGGGGGCGAGGTAACTATGGCTACACCTTC

j_gene: TRBJ1-2
v_gene: TRBV5-4
d_gene: NA
abundance: NA
CDR3aa: CASSLASGGFFSYGYTF
CDR3nt: TGTGCCAGCAGCTTGGCCTCGGGGGGCTTTTTCTCCTATGGCTACACCTTC

j_gene: TRBJ1-1
v_gene: TRBV3-1
d_gene: NA
abundance: NA
CDR3aa: CASSQAGAREAFF
CDR3nt: TGTGCCAGCAGCCAAGCAGGCGCGCGGGAAGCTTTCTTT

j_gene: TRBJ1-2
v_gene: TRBV12-3/TRBV12-4
d_gene: TRBD1
abundance: NA
CDR3aa: CASSSQGFYGYTF
CDR3nt: TGTGCCAGCAGTTCACAGGGGTTCTATGGCTACACCTTC

j_gene: TRBJ2-7
v_gene: TRBV29-1
d_gene: NA
abundance: NA
CDR3aa: CSVEGPFTYEQYF
CDR3nt: TGCAGCGTTGAAGGTCCGTTCACCTACGAGCAGTACTTC

j_gene: TRBJ2-1
v_gene: TRBV19
d_gene: NA
abundance: NA
CDR3aa: CASSIVPESEQFF
CDR3nt: TGTGCCAGTAGTATAGTCCCTGAATCTGAGCAGTTCTTC

j_gene: TRBJ1-4
v_gene: TRBV7-2
d_gene: TRBD1
abundance: NA
CDR3aa: CASSPNGQGGEKLFF
CDR3nt: TGTGCCAGCAGCCCTAACGGACAGGGAGGAGAAAAACTGTTTTTT

j_gene: TRBJ2-2
v_gene: TRBV29-1
d_gene: NA
abundance: NA
CDR3aa: CSVDSENTGELFF
CDR3nt: TGCAGCGTTGATTCAGAAAACACCGGGGAGCTGTTTTTT

j_gene: TRBJ1-5
v_gene: TRBV20-1
d_gene: NA
abundance: NA
CDR3aa: CSAQDPRTAGPYNQPQHF
CDR3nt: TGCAGTGCTCAAGACCCCAGGACAGCCGGGCCATATAATCAGCCCCAGCATTTT

j_gene: TRBJ1-1
v_gene: TRBV12-3/TRBV12-4
d_gene: NA
abundance: NA
CDR3aa: CASVQSGRVGTEAFF
CDR3nt: TGTGCCAGCGTTCAATCCGGACGGGTGGGCACTGAAGCTTTCTTT